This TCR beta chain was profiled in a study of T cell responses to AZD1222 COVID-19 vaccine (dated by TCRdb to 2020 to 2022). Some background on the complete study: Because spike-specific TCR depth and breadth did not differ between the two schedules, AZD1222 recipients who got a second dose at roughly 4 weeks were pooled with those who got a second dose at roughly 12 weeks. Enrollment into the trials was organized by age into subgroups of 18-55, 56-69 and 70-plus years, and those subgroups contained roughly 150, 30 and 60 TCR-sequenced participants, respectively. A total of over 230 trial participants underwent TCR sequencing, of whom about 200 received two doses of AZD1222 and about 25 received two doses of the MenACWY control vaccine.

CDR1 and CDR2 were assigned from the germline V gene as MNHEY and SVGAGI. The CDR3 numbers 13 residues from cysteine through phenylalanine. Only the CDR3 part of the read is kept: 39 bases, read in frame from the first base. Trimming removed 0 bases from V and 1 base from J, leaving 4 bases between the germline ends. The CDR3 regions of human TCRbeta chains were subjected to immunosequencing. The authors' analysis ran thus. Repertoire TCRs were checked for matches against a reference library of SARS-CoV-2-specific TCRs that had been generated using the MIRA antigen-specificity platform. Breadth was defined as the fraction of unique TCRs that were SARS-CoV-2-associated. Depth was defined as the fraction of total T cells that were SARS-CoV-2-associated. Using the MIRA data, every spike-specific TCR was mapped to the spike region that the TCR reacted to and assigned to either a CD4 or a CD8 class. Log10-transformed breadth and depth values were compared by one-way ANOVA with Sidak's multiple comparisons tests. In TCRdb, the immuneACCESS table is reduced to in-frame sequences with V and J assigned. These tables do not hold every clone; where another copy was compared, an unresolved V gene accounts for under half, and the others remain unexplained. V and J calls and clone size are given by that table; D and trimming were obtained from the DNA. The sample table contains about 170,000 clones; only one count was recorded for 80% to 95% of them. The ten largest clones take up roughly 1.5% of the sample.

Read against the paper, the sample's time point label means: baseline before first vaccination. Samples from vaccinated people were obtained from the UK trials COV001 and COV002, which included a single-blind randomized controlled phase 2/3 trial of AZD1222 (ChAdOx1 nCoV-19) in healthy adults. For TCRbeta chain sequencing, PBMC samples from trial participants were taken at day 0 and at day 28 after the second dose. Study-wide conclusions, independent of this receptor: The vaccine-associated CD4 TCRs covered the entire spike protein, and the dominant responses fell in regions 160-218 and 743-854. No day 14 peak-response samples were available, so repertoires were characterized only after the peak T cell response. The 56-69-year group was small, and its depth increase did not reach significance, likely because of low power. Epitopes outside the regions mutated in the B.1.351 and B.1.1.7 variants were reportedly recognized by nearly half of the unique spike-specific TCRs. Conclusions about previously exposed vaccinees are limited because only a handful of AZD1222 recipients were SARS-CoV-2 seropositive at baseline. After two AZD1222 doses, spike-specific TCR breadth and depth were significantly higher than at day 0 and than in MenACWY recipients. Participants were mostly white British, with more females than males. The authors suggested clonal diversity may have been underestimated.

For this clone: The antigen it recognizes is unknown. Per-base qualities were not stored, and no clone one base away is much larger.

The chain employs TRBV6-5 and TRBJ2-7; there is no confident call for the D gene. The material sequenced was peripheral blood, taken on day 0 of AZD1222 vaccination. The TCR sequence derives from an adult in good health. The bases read TGTGCCAGCAGTTACTCGAATTCCTACGAGCAGTACTTC. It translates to CASSYSNSYEQYF.